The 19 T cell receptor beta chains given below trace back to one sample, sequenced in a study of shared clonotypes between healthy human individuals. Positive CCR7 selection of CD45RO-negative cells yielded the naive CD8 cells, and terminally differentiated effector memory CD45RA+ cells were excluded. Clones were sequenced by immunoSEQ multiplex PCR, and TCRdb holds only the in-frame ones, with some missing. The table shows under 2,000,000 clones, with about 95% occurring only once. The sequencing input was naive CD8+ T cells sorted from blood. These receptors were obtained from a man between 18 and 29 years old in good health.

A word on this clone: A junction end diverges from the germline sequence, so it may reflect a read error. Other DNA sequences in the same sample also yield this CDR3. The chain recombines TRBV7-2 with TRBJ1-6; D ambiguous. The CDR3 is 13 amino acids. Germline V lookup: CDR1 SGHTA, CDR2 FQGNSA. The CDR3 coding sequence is TGTGCCAGCAGCTTGGGGTACAATTCACCCCTCCATTTT. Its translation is CASSLGYNSPLHF.

The CDR3 region has the DNA TGTGCCTGGAGCGGGGGTTTTGGAACTGAAGCTTTCTTT. Its protein product is CAWSGGFGTEAFF. This sequence joins TRBV30 and TRBJ1-1; maybe TRBD1 (5 bases). Germline V gene data show CDR1 as GTSNPN and CDR2 as SVGIG (reference sequence). This CDR3 is 13 amino acids long. V was cut by 3 bases and J by 5 bases, with 13 bases left in between.

The CDR3 spells CASSSTTSSYNEQFF. The CDR3 nucleotides read TGTGCCAGCAGTTCCACGACTAGCTCTTACAATGAGCAGTTCTTC. This chain connects TRBV28 to TRBJ2-1; 7 bases map to TRBD2. Unmatched junction bases numbered 7, after V lost 4 bases and J lost 4 bases. Germline CDR1 is MDHEN and CDR2 is SYDVKM. The CDR3 contains 15 residues. The full variable domain, its missing parts supplied by reference TRBV28 and TRBJ2-1, is DVKVTQSSRYLVKRTGEKVFLECVQDMDHENMFWYRQDPGLGLRLIYFSYDVKMKEKGDIPEGYSVSREKKERFSLILESASTNQTSMYLCASSSTTSSYNEQFFGPGTRLTVL.

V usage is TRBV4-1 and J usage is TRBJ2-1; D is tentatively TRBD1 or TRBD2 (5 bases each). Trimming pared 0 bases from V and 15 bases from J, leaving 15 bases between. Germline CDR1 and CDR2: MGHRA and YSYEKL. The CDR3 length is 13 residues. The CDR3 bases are TGCGCCAGCAGCCAAGATCGCTGGGACCCCCGGTTCTTC. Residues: CASSQDRWDPRFF.

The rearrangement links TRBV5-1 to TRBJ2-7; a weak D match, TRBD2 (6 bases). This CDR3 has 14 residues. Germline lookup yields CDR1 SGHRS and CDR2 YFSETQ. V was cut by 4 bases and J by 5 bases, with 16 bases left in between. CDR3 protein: CASSNRGSHDEQYF. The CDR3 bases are TGCGCCAGCAGCAACCGGGGGAGTCACGACGAGCAGTACTTC.

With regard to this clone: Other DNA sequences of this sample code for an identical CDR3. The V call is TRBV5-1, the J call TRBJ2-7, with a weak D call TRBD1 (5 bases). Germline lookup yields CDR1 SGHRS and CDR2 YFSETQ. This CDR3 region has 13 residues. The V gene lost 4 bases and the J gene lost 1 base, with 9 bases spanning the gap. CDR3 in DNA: TGCGCCAGCAGCCTGACAGTTTCCTACGAGCAGTACTTC. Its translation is CASSLTVSYEQYF.

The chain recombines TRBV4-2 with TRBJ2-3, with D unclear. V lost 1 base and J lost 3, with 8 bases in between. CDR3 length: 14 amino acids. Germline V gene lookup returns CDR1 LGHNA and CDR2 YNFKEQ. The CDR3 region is CASSQGIGTDTQYF. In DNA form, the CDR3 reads TGTGCCAGCAGCCAAGGGATCGGGACAGATACGCAGTATTTT.

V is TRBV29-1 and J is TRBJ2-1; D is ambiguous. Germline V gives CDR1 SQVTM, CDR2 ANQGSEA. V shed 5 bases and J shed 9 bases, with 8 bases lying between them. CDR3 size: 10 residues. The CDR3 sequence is CSVHGGEQFF. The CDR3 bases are TGCAGCGTTCACGGTGGTGAGCAGTTCTTC.

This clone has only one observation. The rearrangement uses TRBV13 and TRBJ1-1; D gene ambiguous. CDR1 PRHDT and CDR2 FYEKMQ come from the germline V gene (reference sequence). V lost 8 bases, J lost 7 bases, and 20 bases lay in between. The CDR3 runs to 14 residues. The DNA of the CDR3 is TGTGCCAGCCAGGCGGCCAACTTCGGCGGTGAAGCTTTCTTT. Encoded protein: CASQAANFGGEAFF.

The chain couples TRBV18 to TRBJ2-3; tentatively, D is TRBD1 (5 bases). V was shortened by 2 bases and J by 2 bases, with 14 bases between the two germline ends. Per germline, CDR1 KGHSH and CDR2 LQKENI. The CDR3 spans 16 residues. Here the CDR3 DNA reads TGTGCCAGCTCACCAACCCCCAGGGTGTTCACAGATACGCAGTATTTT. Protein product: CASSPTPRVFTDTQYF.

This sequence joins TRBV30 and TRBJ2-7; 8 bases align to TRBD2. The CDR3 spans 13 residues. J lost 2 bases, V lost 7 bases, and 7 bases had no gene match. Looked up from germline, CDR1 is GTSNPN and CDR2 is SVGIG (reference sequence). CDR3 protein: CALNSGDTYEQYF. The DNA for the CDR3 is TGTGCCTTGAATAGCGGGGATACCTACGAGCAGTACTTC.

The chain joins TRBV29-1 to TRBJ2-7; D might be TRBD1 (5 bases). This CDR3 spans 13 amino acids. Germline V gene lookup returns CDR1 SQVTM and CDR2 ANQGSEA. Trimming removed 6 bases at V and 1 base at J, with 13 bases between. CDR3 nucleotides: TGCAGCGTCCAAATGGGGCAGTCCTACGAGCAGTACTTC. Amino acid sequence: CSVQMGQSYEQYF.

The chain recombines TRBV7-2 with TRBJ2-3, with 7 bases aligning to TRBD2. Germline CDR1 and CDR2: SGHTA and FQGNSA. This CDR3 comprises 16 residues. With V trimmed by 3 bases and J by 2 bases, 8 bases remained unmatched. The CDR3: CASSLPLSGFTDTQYF. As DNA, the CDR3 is TGTGCCAGCAGCTTGCCCCTTAGCGGGTTCACAGATACGCAGTATTTT. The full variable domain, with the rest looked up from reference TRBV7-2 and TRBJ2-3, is GAGVSQSPSNKVTEKGKDVELRCDPISGHTALYWYRQSLGQGLEFLIYFQGNSAPDKSGLPSDRFSAERTGGSVSTLTIQRTQQEDSAVYLCASSLPLSGFTDTQYFGPGTRLTVL.

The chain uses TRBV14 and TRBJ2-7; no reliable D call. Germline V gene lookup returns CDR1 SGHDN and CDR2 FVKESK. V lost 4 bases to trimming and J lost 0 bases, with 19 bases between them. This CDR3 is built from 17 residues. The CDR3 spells CASSPDGEGHFSYEQYF. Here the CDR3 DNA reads TGTGCCAGCAGCCCAGATGGCGAAGGTCATTTCTCCTACGAGCAGTACTTC.

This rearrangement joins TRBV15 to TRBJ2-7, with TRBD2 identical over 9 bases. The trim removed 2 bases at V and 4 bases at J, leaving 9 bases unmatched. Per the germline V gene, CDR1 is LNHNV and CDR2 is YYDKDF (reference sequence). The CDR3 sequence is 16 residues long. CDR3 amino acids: CATSRSGASGTYEQYF. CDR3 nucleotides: TGTGCCACCAGCAGATCGGGGGCTAGCGGGACGTACGAGCAGTACTTC. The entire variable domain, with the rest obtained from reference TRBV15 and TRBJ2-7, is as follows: DAMVIQNPRYQVTQFGKPVTLSCSQTLNHNVMYWYQQKSSQAPKLLFHYYDKDFNNEADTPDNFQSRRPNTSFCFLDIRSPGLGDTAMYLCATSRSGASGTYEQYFGPGTRLTVT.

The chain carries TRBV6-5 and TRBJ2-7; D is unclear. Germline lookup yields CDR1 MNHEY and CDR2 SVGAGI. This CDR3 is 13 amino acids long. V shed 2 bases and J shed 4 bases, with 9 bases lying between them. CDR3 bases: TGTGCCAGCAGTTACATGGGGAATTACGAGCAGTACTTC. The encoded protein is CASSYMGNYEQYF.

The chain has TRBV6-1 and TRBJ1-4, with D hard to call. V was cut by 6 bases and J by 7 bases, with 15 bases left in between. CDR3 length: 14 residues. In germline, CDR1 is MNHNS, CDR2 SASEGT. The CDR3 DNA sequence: TGTGCCAGCAGGACTTGGTTGTCGGGTGAAAAACTGTTTTTT. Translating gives CASRTWLSGEKLFF.

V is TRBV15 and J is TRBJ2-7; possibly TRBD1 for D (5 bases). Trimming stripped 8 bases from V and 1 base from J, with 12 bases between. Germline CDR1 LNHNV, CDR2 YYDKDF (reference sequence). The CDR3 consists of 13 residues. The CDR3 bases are TGTGCCACCGGGTGGGGCAGTTCCTACGAGCAGTACTTC. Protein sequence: CATGWGSSYEQYF.

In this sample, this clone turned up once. The CDR3 loop is CASSLGAGGNYGYTF. In nucleotides, the CDR3 is TGTGCCAGCAGCTTAGGAGCAGGGGGCAACTATGGCTACACCTTC. The chain has TRBV7-2 and TRBJ1-2; 8 positions match TRBD1. Germline values: CDR1 SGHTA, CDR2 FQGNSA. With 1 base clipped from V and 2 bases from J, the junction kept 3 bases outside the gene matches. The CDR3 consists of 15 residues.